Presented here are 23 T cell receptor beta chains from one specimen sequenced in a study of identical twins. One entry per CDR3 protein results from TCRdb running MiXCR on the 5' RACE reads. The sample records a few hundred thousand distinct CDR3 sequences, roughly 9.9% being singletons. Another study also made use of these data, one on yellow fever vaccine responses in identical twins.

Material: PBMCs. The origin of the receptors is a woman aged 18-30 years in good health.

This clonotype has ten or more counts. The chain is built from TRBV7-6 and TRBJ1-5; D call uncertain. This CDR3 contains 13 residues. Germline V gene sequence: CDR1 SGHVS, CDR2 FNYEAQ. V lost 5 bases, J lost 7 bases, and 12 bases lay in between. CDR3 DNA sequence: TGTGCCAGCAGCCCCCAAGGAGAGCAGCCCCAGCATTTT. This gives the protein CASSPQGEQPQHF.

This clonotype was seen many times. As DNA, the CDR3 is TGTGCCAGCAGTTTAGGGGGGCCCGAGCAGTACTTC. This codes for CASSLGGPEQYF. The genes are TRBV12-3 or TRBV12-4 and TRBJ2-7, with D tentatively TRBD1 (6 bases). CDR3 length: 12 residues. The ends were cut back, 1 base at V and 6 bases at J, with 7 bases in the middle.

This clonotype was seen repeatedly, ten times or more. The rearrangement links TRBV20-1 to TRBJ2-7; TRBD2 matches at 13 bases. After removal of 3 bases from V and 12 bases from J, the junction contained 5 bases not matched to a gene. The germline V gene has CDR1 DFQATT and CDR2 SNEGSKA (reference sequence). This CDR3 spans 12 amino acids. CDR3 residues: CSARTSGGSRYF. The CDR3 DNA is TGCAGTGCTAGGACTAGCGGGGGGTCGCGGTACTTC.

This chain uses TRBV30 with TRBJ2-2; D call uncertain. The CDR3 covers 14 residues. Germline V lookup: CDR1 GTSNPN, CDR2 SVGIG (reference sequence). Trimming stripped 0 bases from V and 6 bases from J, with 11 bases between. CDR3 nucleotides: TGTGCCTGGAGTGTAGGCCCGGCCGCCGGGGAGCTGTTTTTT. It translates to CAWSVGPAAGELFF.

The sample holds many counts of this clonotype. The chain links TRBV10-3 to TRBJ2-1; D not certain. The CDR3 extends over 13 amino acids. Germline loops: CDR1 ENHRY, CDR2 SYGVKD. Trimming removed 2 bases at V and 2 bases at J, with 4 bases between. DNA for the CDR3: TGTGCCATCAGTGAGGGGACCTACAATGAGCAGTTCTTC. Protein product: CAISEGTYNEQFF.

V usage is TRBV28 and J usage is TRBJ2-7, with 10 positions matching TRBD1. V was clipped by 6 bases and J by 5 bases; unmatched bases: 7. CDR1 MDHEN and CDR2 SYDVKM come from the germline V gene. The CDR3 covers 14 residues. The CDR3 loop reads CASRQGQGNDEQYF. The CDR3 coding sequence is TGTGCCAGCAGGCAGGGACAGGGGAACGACGAGCAGTACTTC.

The table lists this clonotype with a few counts. This sequence joins TRBV5-6 and TRBJ2-1; TRBD1 aligns across 10 bases. Unmatched junction bases numbered 4, after V lost 0 bases and J lost 4 bases. The CDR3 is made up of 16 amino acids. Germline lookup yields CDR1 SGHDT and CDR2 YYEEEE. The CDR3 nucleotides are TGTGCCAGCAGCTTGGGACAGGGGGCTAGGTACAATGAGCAGTTCTTC. Residues: CASSLGQGARYNEQFF.

This clonotype came up a few times. This chain links TRBV5-4 with TRBJ2-5; tentatively, D is TRBD2 (6 bases). The length of the CDR3 is 16 residues. Germline lookup yields CDR1 SGHNT and CDR2 YYREEE (reference sequence). Trimming shortened V by 3 bases and J by 3 bases, and 18 bases separated the two germline ends. The CDR3 is CASSSNPVGGKETQYF. CDR3 nucleotides: TGTGCCAGCAGCTCCAACCCCGTTGGGGGGAAAGAGACCCAGTACTTC.

The CDR3 protein is CATNSGGAYNEQFF. DNA of the CDR3: TGTGCCACCAATAGCGGGGGGGCCTACAATGAGCAGTTCTTC. This chain joins TRBV9 and TRBJ2-1; 11 bases match TRBD2. Germline V gene data show CDR1 as SGDLS and CDR2 as YYNGEE. This CDR3 has 14 residues. Trimming at V came to 9 bases and at J to 2 bases, leaving 4 bases not matched to a gene.

This clonotype was seen at least ten times. This chain joins TRBV20-1 and TRBJ2-7; D not resolved. The V gene lost 2 bases and the J gene lost 2 bases, with 10 bases spanning the gap. CDR3 size: 13 residues. CDR1 DFQATT and CDR2 SNEGSKA come from the germline V gene (reference sequence). The CDR3 loop is CSARWTATYEQYF. CDR3 sequence (DNA): TGCAGTGCTAGATGGACGGCTACCTACGAGCAGTACTTC.

This clonotype occurred many times. This chain connects TRBV28 to TRBJ2-7; 8 nucleotides agree with TRBD1. Trimming took 5 bases from V and 9 from J; bases not matched to a gene: 15. Germline lookup yields CDR1 MDHEN and CDR2 SYDVKM. CDR3 size: 15 residues. CDR3 loop: CASSSPRTGHRAQYF. The CDR3 nucleotides read TGTGCCAGCAGTAGCCCCCGGACAGGGCACAGGGCGCAGTACTTC.

This chain joins TRBV11-2 and TRBJ2-7; D might be TRBD2 (5 bases). V was shortened by 1 base and J by 0 bases, with 10 bases between the two germline ends. Germline V CDR1 and CDR2: SGHAT, FQNNGV. The CDR3 has 15 amino acids. CDR3 DNA sequence: TGTGCCAGCAGCTTAGGGGGAGCCTCCTCCTACGAGCAGTACTTC. Translated: CASSLGGASSYEQYF.

This clonotype was recorded a few times. The CDR3 nucleotides are TGTGCCAGCAGCGCCGGGAAGGCTAATGAAAAACTGTTTTTT. Protein sequence: CASSAGKANEKLFF. The rearrangement uses TRBV5-4 and TRBJ1-4, with D unresolved. The CDR3 is 14 amino acids. Germline CDR1 reads SGHNT; CDR2 reads YYREEE (reference sequence). V was cut by 4 bases and J by 3 bases, with 10 bases left in between.

This clonotype has a handful of counts. The chain couples TRBV14 to TRBJ2-5; D may be TRBD2 (5 bases). The V and J ends lost 8 bases and 4 bases respectively, with 11 bases between them. CDR3 length: 12 residues. The germline V gene has CDR1 SGHDN and CDR2 FVKESK. The CDR3: CASGLFRETQYF. As DNA, the CDR3 is TGTGCCAGCGGACTGTTCCGAGAGACCCAGTACTTC.

This sequence joins TRBV3-1 and TRBJ2-7; 8 bases map to TRBD1. Germline V gene sequence: CDR1 LGHDT, CDR2 YNNKEL (reference sequence). This CDR3 has 14 amino acids. Unmatched junction bases numbered 3, after V lost 0 bases and J lost 5 bases. The CDR3 region has the DNA TGTGCCAGCAGCCAAGACGACAGGGGTAACGAGCAGTACTTC. This translates into CASSQDDRGNEQYF.

This clonotype showed up just a few times. V and J are TRBV12-3 or TRBV12-4 and TRBJ2-7; D is unclear. The CDR3 has 13 amino acids. The V end was cut by 2 bases, the J end by 3 bases, with 8 bases between. The CDR3 loop reads CASSLSTVYEQYF. CDR3 sequence (DNA): TGTGCCAGCAGTTTAAGTACAGTCTACGAGCAGTACTTC.

This clonotype was detected many times. V is TRBV5-1 and J is TRBJ2-1; no definite D call. Germline V CDR1 and CDR2: SGHRS, YFSETQ. The ends were cut back, 5 bases at V and 0 bases at J, with 12 bases in the middle. CDR3 size: 15 residues. CDR3 loop: CASSQDLSSYNEQFF. The DNA for the CDR3 is TGCGCCAGCAGTCAGGACCTGAGCTCCTACAATGAGCAGTTCTTC.

This clonotype was counted at least ten times. The rearrangement links TRBV20-1 to TRBJ2-5; D remains unclear. The CDR3 is made up of 11 amino acids. The V gene's germline CDR1 is DFQATT and CDR2 SNEGSKA (reference sequence). Between the trimmed V and J ends, which lost 0 bases and 4 bases, there was a span of 3 bases. The CDR3 is CSARDSETQYF. CDR3 bases: TGCAGTGCTAGAGATTCAGAGACCCAGTACTTC.

The CDR3 sequence is CASSELGSPNSPLHF. The CDR3 coding sequence is TGTGCCAGCAGTGAACTAGGCAGTCCTAATTCACCCCTCCACTTT. The rearrangement uses TRBV6-1 and TRBJ1-6; no reliable D call. The V and J ends lost 2 bases and 6 bases respectively, with 11 bases between them. The CDR3 extends over 15 amino acids. Looked up from germline, CDR1 is MNHNS and CDR2 is SASEGT.

This clonotype was seen more than once but under ten times. The chain has TRBV19 and TRBJ1-5; TRBD1 might be the D (6 bases). This CDR3 spans 15 amino acids. Germline-derived CDR1 and CDR2 are LNHDA and SQIVND (reference sequence). With 9 bases removed from V and 3 bases from J, the gap between germline ends came to 18 bases. CDR3 in amino acids: CASLDSQLSNQPQHF. The CDR3 DNA reads as TGTGCCAGCTTGGACAGCCAACTATCCAATCAGCCCCAGCATTTT.

J is TRBJ2-3 and V is TRBV9; 7 nucleotides line up with TRBD2. The J segment lost 3 bases and the V segment lost 2 bases, leaving 3 bases of the junction unmatched. The CDR3 contains 14 residues. Germline values: CDR1 SGDLS, CDR2 YYNGEE. CDR3 sequence (DNA): TGTGCCAGCAGCGTCGGACTAGAGACAGATACGCAGTATTTT. Translating it yields CASSVGLETDTQYF.

This clonotype came up many times. The chain recombines TRBV29-1 with TRBJ2-2; no firm D call. CDR1 SQVTM and CDR2 ANQGSEA come from the germline V gene. V was trimmed by 5 bases and J by 1 base, leaving 11 bases between them. This CDR3 has 14 residues. CDR3 region: CSVLRIQNTGELFF. The CDR3 DNA is TGCAGCGTTTTGCGCATCCAGAACACCGGGGAGCTGTTTTTT.

The chain employs TRBV30 and TRBJ2-7, with a weak D call TRBD1 (5 bases). Germline CDR1 reads GTSNPN; CDR2 reads SVGIG (reference sequence). The length of the CDR3 is 14 residues. Trimming cost V 0 bases and J 3 bases, with 12 bases left between them. The CDR3 here is CAWSVSRRGYEQYF. The CDR3 coding sequence is TGTGCCTGGAGTGTATCGCGAAGGGGCTACGAGCAGTACTTC.